This T cell receptor beta chain comes out of a study of blood T cell repertoires in COVID-19. Study-wide background: Material from acute and convalescent COVID-19 was sourced from the United States, Italy and Spain. PBMCs, B-cell-depleted T cells, or T cells provided the cDNA or gDNA that made up the material.

This CDR3 is 13 amino acids long. Trimming removed 3 bases at V and 5 bases at J, with 11 bases between. Germline loops: CDR1 KGHSH, CDR2 LQKENI. This clone has a handful of counts. Study processing details: By means of reference gene primer amplification, nucleated cell counts were estimated. TCRdb's copy holds only in-frame clones and misses some; the assay was immunoSEQ multiplex PCR. The D gene and trimming were derived from the DNA, and the V and J assignments and clone size from that table. The table shows around 190,000 clones, with about four fifths occurring only once. Sequenced sample: peripheral blood. This sequence joins TRBV18 and TRBJ2-7; D is perhaps TRBD2 (5 bases). The sequence was obtained from a man between 65 and 79 years old with active or convalescent COVID-19. CDR3 sequence reads: CASSPSNGNEQYF. In nucleotides, the CDR3 is TGTGCCAGCTCACCTTCCAACGGGAACGAGCAGTACTTC.